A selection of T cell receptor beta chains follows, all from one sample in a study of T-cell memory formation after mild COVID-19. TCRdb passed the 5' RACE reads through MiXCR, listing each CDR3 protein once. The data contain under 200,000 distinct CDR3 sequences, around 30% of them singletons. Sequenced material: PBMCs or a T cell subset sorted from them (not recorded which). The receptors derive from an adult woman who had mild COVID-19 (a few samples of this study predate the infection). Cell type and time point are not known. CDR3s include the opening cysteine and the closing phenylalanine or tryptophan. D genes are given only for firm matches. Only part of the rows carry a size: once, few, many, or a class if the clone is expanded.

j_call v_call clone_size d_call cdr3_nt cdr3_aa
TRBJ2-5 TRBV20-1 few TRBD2 TGCAGTGCTAGCGGGAGGACCTCCCAAGAGACCCAGTACTTC CSASGRTSQETQYF
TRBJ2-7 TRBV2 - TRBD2 TGTGCCAGATCACGTACTAGCGGCTCCGAGCAGTACTTC CARSRTSGSEQYF
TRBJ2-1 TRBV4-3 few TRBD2 TGCGCCAGCAGCCAGGACCTCTTGGCGGGAGGGTTAGAGCAGTTCTTC CASSQDLLAGGLEQFF
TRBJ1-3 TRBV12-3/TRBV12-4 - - TGTGCCAGCAGCTTAGCGGCACCTGGAAACACCATATATTTT CASSLAAPGNTIYF
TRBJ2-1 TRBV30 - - TGTGCCTGGAGTAGGGGGGCCAGGTTCAATGAGCAGTTCTTC CAWSRGARFNEQFF
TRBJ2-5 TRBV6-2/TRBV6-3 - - TGTGCCAGCAGTCGTAACAGCCAAGAGACCCAGTACTTC CASSRNSQETQYF
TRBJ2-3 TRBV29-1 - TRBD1 TGCAGCGGTATTACAGGGGGCCGCACAGATACGCAGTATTTT CSGITGGRTDTQYF
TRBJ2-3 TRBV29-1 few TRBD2 TGCAGCGCCATAGCGGGAGGGCCAGGGGATACGCAGTATTTT CSAIAGGPGDTQYF
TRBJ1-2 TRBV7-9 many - TGTGCCAGCAGCGGCGCCGGGTCTCATGGCTACACCTTC CASSGAGSHGYTF
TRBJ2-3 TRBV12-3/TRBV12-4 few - TGTGCCAGCAGTTTAGAGTTCCAAACAGATACGCAGTATTTT CASSLEFQTDTQYF
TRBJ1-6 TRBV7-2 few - TGTGCCAGCAGCTTAGCGATGGGGGTCGGCCGCAATTCACCCCTCCACTTT CASSLAMGVGRNSPLHF
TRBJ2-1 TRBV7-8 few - TGTGCCAGCAGCTTAGTTGGGAGCGGCTACAATGAGCAGTTCTTC CASSLVGSGYNEQFF
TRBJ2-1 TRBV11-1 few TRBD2 TGTGCCAGCATGCGACTAGCGGGGATCAATGAGCAGTTCTTC CASMRLAGINEQFF
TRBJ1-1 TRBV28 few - TGTGCCAGCAGTTACGCGGACATAAACACTGAAGCTTTCTTT CASSYADINTEAFF
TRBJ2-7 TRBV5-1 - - TGCGCCAGCAGCCCCTCGGCTCAGGCGGGTTCCTACGAGCAGTACTTC CASSPSAQAGSYEQYF
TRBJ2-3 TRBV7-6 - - TGTGCCAGCAGCTTCCCTAGTGCGGGGGATACGCAGTATTTT CASSFPSAGDTQYF
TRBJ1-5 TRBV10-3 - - TGTGCCATCAGTGAGTCCCGGGGGAATTACCAGCCCCAGCATTTT CAISESRGNYQPQHF
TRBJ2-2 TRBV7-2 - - TGTGCCAGCAGCTTAAGGCTCCCGGGGGAGCTGTTTTTT CASSLRLPGELFF
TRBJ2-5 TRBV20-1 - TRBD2 TGCAGTGCTGGGTCCCCGGGAGGGTTTGAGACCCAGTACTTC CSAGSPGGFETQYF
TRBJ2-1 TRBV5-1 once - TGCGCCAGCAGCTTGGACCGCGGGACCAATGAGCAGTTCTTC CASSLDRGTNEQFF
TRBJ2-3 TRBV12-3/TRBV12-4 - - TGTGCCACCAGGACGACTAGGGACACAGATACGCAGTATTTT CATRTTRDTDTQYF
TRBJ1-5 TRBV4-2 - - TGTGCCAGCAGCCAAGGCGGCCGGGGTAGCAATCAGCCCCAGCATTTT CASSQGGRGSNQPQHF
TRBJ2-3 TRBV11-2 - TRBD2 TGTGCCAGCAGCATTATAGCGGGAGGGCCCTCCTCCACAGATACGCAGTATTTT CASSIIAGGPSSTDTQYF
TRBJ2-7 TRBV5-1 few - TGCGCCAGCAGCTTGTTCCTCCAGGAATATTTCTCCTACGAGCAGTACTTC CASSLFLQEYFSYEQYF
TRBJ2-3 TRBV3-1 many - TGTGCCAGCAGCCTACACGCGAATACGCAGTATTTT CASSLHANTQYF
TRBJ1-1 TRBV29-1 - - TGCAGCGTTGGTCGTCAAGGAGCGAAAGCTTTCTTT CSVGRQGAKAFF
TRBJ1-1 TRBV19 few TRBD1 TGTGCCAGTAGTAAGGGACAGGGCTTCACTGAAGCTTTCTTT CASSKGQGFTEAFF